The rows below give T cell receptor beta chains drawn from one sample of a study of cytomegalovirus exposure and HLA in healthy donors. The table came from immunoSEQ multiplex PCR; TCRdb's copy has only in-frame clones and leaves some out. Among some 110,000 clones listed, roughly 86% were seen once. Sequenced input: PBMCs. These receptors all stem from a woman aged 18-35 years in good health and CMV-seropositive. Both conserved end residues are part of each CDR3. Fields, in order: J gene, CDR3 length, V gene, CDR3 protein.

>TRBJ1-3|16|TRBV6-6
CASSRGQRSSGNTIYF
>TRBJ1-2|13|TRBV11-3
CASSLEQRYGYTF
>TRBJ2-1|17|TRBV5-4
CASSWPPGQELSNEQFF
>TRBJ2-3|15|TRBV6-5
CASSPQGAIADTQYF
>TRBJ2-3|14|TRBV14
CASSLSRDRRAQYF
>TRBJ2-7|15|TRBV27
CASRKTGLSSYEQYF
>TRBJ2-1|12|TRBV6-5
CASSRPLAEQFF
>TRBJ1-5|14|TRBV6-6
CATSIRQGIQPQHF
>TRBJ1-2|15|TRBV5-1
CASSPNRGGQGGYTF
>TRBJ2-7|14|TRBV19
CASSLTSGSAEQYF
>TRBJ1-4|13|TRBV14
CASSQLAGEKLFF
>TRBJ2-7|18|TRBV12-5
CASGPTTSGTGVLYEQYF
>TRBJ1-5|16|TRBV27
CASSPGRGGSNQPQHF
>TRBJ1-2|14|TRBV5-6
CASSLAEIYYGYTF
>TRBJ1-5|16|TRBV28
CASSPHPDRDNQPQHF
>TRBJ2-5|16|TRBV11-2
CASSFSGVDYQETQYF
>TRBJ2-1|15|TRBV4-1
CASRAGGQGNNEQFF
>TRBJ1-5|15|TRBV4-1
CASSQEGVGYQPQHF
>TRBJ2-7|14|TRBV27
CASSPSGRAYEQYF
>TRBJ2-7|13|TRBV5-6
CASSPTGRSEQYF
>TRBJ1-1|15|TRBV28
CASSLMWGADTEAFF
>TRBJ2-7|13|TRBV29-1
CSVRTGRSYEQYF
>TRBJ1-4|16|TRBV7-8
CASSFRFHRANEKLFF
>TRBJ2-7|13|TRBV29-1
CSVKRTGDYEQYF
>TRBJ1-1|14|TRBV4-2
CASSQDGGRAEAFF
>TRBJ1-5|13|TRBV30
CAWSPGSNQPQHF
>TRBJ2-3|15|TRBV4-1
CASSHPGGARDTQYF
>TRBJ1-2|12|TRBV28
CASTTSRQGYTF
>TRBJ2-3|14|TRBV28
CASFEAGGTDTQYF
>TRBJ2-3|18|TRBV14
CASSHPLPTSGEPDTQYF
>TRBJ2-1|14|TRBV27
CASSLYTPGDEQFF
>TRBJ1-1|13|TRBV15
CATSRGDSPEAFF
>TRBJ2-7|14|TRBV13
CASSLWQGAYEQYF
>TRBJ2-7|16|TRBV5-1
CASTAGTGEVPYEQYF
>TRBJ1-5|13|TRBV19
CASRRQGNQPQHF
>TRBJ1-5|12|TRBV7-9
CASSLGQAAQHF
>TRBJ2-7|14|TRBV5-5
CASSLDRHSYEQYF
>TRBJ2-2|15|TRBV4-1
CASSQEGTSFGELFF
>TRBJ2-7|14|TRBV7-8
CASSSLAGGSEQYF
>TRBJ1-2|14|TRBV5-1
CASRIVGGGYGYTF
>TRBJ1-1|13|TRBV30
CAWTKNPQEEAFF
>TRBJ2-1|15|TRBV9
CASSVGAGQTREQFF
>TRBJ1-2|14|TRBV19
CASSPDRGTYGYTF
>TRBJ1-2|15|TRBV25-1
CASSHRTASLSGYTF
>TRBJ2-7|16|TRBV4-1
CASSQLFGTGDYEQYF
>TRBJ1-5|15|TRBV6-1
CASSEQAGDNQPQHF
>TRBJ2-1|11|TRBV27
CASSLLDEQFF
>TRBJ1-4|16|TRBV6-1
CASSEAIGTPNEKLFF
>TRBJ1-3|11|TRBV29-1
CSVAGGNTIYF
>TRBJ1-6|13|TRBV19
CASMGQGDSPLHF
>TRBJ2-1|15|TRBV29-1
CSVGPAGGSYNEQFF
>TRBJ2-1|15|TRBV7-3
CASSPLPGGPNEQFF
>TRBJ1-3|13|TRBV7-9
CASQQGTGNTIYF
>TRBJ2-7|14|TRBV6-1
CASSRGGLTYEQYF
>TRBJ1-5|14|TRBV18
CASSAEGGNQPQHF